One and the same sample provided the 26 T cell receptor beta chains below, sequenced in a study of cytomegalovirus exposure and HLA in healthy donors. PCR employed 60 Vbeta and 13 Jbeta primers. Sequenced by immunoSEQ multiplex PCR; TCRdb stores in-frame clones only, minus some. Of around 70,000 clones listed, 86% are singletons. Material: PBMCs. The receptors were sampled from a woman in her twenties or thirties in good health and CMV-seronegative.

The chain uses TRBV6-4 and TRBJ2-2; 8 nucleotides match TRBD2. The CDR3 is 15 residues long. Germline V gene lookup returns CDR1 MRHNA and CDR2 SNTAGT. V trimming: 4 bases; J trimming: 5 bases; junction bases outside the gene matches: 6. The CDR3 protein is CASSVTAGVTGELFF. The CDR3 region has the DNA TGTGCCAGCAGTGTTACAGCGGGAGTAACCGGGGAGCTGTTTTTT.

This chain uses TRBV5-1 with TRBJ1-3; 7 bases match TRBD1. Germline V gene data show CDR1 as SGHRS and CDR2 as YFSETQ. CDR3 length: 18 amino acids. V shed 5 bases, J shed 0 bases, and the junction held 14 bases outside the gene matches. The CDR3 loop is CASRLTDRVVFSGNTIYF. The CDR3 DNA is TGCGCCAGCAGACTAACCGACAGGGTGGTTTTCTCTGGAAACACCATATATTTT.

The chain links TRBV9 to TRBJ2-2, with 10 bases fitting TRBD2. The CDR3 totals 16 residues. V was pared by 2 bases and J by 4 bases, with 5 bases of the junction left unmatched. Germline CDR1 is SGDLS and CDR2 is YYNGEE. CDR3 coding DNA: TGTGCCAGCAGCGTGAGCGGGAGGGCCGTCACCGGGGAGCTGTTTTTT. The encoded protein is CASSVSGRAVTGELFF.

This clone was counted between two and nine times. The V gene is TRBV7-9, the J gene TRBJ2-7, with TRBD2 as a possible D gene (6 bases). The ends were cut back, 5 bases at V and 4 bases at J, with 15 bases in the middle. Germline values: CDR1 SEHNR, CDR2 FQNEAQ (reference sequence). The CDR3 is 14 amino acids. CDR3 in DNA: TGTGCCAGCAGCGGCGCGGGAATGAGGTACGAGCAGTACTTC. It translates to CASSGAGMRYEQYF.

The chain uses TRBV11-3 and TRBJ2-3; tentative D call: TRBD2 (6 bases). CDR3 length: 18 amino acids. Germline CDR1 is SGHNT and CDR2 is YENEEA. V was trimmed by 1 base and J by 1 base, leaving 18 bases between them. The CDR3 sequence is CASSLGERVGVGTDTQYF. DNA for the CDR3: TGTGCCAGCAGCTTAGGAGAGCGGGTAGGAGTGGGCACAGATACGCAGTATTTT.

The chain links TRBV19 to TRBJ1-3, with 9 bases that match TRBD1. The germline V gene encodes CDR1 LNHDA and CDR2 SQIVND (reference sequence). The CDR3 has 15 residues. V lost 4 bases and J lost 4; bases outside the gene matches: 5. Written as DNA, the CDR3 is TGTGCCAGTAGTACGGGACAGGGCCGCGGAAACACCATATATTTT. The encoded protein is CASSTGQGRGNTIYF.

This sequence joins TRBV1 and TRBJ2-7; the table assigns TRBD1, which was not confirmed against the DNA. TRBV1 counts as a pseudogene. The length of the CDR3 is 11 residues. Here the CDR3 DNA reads TGCACCAGCAGCCCAGGGAACGAGCAGTACTTC. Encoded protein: CTSSPGNEQYF.

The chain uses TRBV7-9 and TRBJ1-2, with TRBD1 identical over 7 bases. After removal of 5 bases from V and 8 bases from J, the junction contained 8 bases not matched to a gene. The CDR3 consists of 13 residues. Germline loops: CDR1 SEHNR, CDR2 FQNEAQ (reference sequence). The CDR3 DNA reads TGTGCCAGCAGCCCGGACAGGCGAGGGGGCTACACCTTC. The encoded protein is CASSPDRRGGYTF.

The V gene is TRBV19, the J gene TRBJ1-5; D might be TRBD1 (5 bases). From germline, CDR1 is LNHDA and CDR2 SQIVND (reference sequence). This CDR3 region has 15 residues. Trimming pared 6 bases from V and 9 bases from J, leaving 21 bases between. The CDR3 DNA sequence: TGTGCCAGTAGCCACCGGCCGGGGGTGGATTGGCCCCAGCATTTT. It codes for CASSHRPGVDWPQHF.

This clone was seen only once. This CDR3 is CASSEDLPASGRAYNEQFF. The DNA of the CDR3 is TGTGCCAGCAGTGAGGACCTCCCGGCTAGCGGGAGGGCCTACAATGAGCAGTTCTTC. The chain links TRBV6-1 to TRBJ2-1; 12 bases agree with TRBD2. The CDR3 totals 19 residues. Germline V CDR1 and CDR2: MNHNS, SASEGT. The V segment lost 3 bases and the J segment 2 bases; nucleotides outside the gene matches: 11.

The CDR3 DNA reads as TGCGCCAGCAGCTCCGGGACAGCATACACTGAAGCTTTCTTT. This encodes CASSSGTAYTEAFF. This chain uses TRBV5-1 with TRBJ1-1, with 7 bases aligning to TRBD1. V was pared by 3 bases and J by 3 bases, with 5 bases of the junction left unmatched. CDR3 length equals 14 residues. Per the germline V gene, CDR1 is SGHRS and CDR2 is YFSETQ.

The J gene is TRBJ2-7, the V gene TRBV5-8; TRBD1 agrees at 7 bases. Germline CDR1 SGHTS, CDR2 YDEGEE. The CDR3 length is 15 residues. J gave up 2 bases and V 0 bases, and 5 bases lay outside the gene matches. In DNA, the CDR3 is TGTGCCAGCAGCTTGGCCTGGGACAGCGCCTACGAGCAGTACTTC. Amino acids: CASSLAWDSAYEQYF.

CDR3 sequence (DNA): TGTGCCATCAGTGAGGGGGAGGATGGCTACACCTTC. Translation gives CAISEGEDGYTF. The chain joins TRBV10-3 to TRBJ1-2; no clear D. Trimming stripped 2 bases from V and 6 bases from J, with 7 bases between. The CDR3 contains 12 residues. Germline V lookup: CDR1 ENHRY, CDR2 SYGVKD.

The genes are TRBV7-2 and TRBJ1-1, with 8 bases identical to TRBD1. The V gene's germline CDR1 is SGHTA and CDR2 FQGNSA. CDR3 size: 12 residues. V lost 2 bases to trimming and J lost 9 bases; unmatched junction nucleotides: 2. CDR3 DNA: TGTGCCAGCAGCTTACAGGGGGCGAAAGCTTTCTTT. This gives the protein CASSLQGAKAFF.

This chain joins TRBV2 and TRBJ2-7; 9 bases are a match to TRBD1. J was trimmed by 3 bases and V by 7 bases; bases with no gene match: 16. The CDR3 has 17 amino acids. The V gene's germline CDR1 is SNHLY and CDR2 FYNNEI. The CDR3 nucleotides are TGTGCCAGCAACTGGGACAGGGAGGGGGCATGGGGCTACGAGCAGTACTTC. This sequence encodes CASNWDREGAWGYEQYF.

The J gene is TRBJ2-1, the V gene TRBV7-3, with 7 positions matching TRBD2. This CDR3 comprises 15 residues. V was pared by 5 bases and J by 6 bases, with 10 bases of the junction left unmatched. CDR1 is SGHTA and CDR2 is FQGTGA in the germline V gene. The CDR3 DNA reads TGTGCCAGCAGCGGAAGCGGGACTCCTTTCAATGAGCAGTTCTTC. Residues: CASSGSGTPFNEQFF.

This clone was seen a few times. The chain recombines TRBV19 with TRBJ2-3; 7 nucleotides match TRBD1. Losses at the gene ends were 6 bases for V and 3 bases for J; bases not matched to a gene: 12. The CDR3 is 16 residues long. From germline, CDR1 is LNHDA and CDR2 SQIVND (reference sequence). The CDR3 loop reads CASSILQGSGTDTQYF. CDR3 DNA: TGTGCCAGTAGCATACTACAGGGGTCGGGGACAGATACGCAGTATTTT.

The CDR3 protein is CASSTTAGGGTGELFF. In DNA, the CDR3 is TGTGCCAGCAGTACAACAGCGGGAGGAGGCACCGGGGAGCTGTTTTTT. This chain links TRBV6-4 with TRBJ2-2; TRBD2 matches at 9 bases. The CDR3 loop spans 16 amino acids. V was pared by 5 bases and J by 4 bases, with 8 bases of the junction left unmatched. Germline-derived CDR1 and CDR2 are MRHNA and SNTAGT.

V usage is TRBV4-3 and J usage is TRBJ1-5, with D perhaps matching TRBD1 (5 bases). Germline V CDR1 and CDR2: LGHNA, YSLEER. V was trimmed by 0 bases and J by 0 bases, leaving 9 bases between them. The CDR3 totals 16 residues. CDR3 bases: TGCGCCAGCAGCCAAGATGCCAGGGTTAGCAATCAGCCCCAGCATTTT. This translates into CASSQDARVSNQPQHF.

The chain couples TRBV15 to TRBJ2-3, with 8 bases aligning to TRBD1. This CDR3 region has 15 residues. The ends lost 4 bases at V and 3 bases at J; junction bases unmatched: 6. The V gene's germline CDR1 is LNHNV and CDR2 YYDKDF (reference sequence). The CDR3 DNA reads TGTGCCACCAGCACTCGGACAGGGATAACAGATACGCAGTATTTT. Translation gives CATSTRTGITDTQYF.

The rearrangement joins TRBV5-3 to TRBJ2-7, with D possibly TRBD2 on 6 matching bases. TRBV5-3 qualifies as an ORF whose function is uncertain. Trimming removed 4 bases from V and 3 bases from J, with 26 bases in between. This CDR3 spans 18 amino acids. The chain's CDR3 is CARSAMTPPAGRIYEQYF. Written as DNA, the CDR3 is TGTGCCAGAAGCGCGATGACCCCCCCCGCGGGGAGGATCTACGAGCAGTACTTC.

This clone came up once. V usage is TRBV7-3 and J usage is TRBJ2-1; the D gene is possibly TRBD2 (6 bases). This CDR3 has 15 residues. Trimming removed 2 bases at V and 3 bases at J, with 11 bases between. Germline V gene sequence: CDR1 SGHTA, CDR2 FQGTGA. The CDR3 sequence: CASSLFGGVYNEQFF. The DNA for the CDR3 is TGTGCCAGCAGCTTATTTGGCGGGGTCTACAATGAGCAGTTCTTC.

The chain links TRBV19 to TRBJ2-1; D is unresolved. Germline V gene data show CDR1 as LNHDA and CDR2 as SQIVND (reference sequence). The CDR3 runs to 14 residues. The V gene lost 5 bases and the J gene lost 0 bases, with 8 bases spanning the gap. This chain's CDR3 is CASSYRSSYNEQFF. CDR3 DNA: TGTGCCAGTAGTTACCGGAGCTCCTACAATGAGCAGTTCTTC.

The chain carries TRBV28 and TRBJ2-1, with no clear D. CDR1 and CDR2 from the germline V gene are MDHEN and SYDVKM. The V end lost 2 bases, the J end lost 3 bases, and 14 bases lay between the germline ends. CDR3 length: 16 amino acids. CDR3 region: CASSLPSNYLYNEQFF. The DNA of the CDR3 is TGTGCCAGCAGTTTACCCAGTAATTATCTCTACAATGAGCAGTTCTTC.

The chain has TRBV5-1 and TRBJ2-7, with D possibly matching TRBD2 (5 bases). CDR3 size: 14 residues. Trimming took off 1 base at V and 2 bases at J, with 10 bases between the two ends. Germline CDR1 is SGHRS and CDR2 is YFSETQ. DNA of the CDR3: TGCGCCAGCAGCTTGAACGACGGGGCCTACGAGCAGTACTTC. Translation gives CASSLNDGAYEQYF.

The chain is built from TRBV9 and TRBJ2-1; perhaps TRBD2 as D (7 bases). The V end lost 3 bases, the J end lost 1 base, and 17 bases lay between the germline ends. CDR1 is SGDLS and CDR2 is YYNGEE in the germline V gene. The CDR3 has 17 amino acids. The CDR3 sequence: CASSEEGGGGSYNEQFF. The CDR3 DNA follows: TGTGCCAGCAGCGAAGAGGGGGGAGGGGGGTCCTACAATGAGCAGTTCTTC.